The sequence of this T cell receptor (beta chain) was determined in a study of blood T cell repertoires in COVID-19. In the study overall: Sources were T cells, B-cell-depleted T cells, or PBMCs; the material itself was cDNA or gDNA.

The age range of participants was about 18 to 95 years, with residence in about two dozen US areas. Assay: immunoSEQ multiplex PCR; the TCRdb copy retains only in-frame clones and omits some. The repertoire holds fewer than 350,000 clones, around 89% seen once, with over 9% in the top ten. The receptor was isolated from a middle-aged woman who had recovered from COVID-19. Source material: PBMCs or T cells enriched from blood (not recorded which).

The CDR3 DNA follows: TGTGCCAGCAGCCCTACGGAGACCCAGTACTTC. The encoded protein is CASSPTETQYF. This sequence joins TRBV7-9 and TRBJ2-5; D unresolved. CDR1 and CDR2 (germline): SEHNR, FQNEAQ (reference sequence). Between the trimmed V and J ends, which lost 5 bases and 5 bases, there was a span of 6 bases. The CDR3 runs 11 residues. Together with reference TRBV7-9 and TRBJ2-5, the CDR3 gives the full variable domain: DTGVSQNPRHKITKRGQNVTFRCDPISEHNRLYWYRQTLGQGPEFLTYFQNEAQLEKSRLLSDRFSAERPKGSFSTLEIQRTEQGDSAMYLCASSPTETQYFGPGTRLLVL.